This T cell receptor beta chain appears in the sequencing data of a study of blood T cells in healthy people across ages. Study results and caveats: Versus aged donors, long-lived donors had higher diversity and more naive CD4+ cells. Age advanced and TCR beta diversity per million T cells fell, roughly linearly.

There are 14 residues in the CDR3. Germline V gene data show CDR1 as LGHDT and CDR2 as YNNKEL (reference sequence). The V end was cut by 5 bases, the J end by 0 bases, with 10 bases between. With respect to this clonotype: The antigen remains unidentified.

Next came a second PCR, run for about 7 to 12 cycles, which used a sample-barcoded 5' primer along with a J-beta primer mix. A single record per CDR3 protein comes from TCRdb applying MiXCR to the 5' RACE reads. Here the sample spans about 1,600,000 distinct CDR3 sequences, 42% being singletons. Material for sequencing was blood. The sequence came from a young woman in good health. This chain uses TRBV3-1 with TRBJ1-1; D uncertain. CDR3 DNA sequence: TGTGCCAGCAGCAGGGAAGGGTTGAACACTGAAGCTTTCTTT. It translates to CASSREGLNTEAFF. The whole variable domain, remainder taken from reference TRBV3-1 and TRBJ1-1, is DTAVSQTPKYLVTQMGNDKSIKCEQNLGHDTMYWYKQDSKKFLKIMFSYNNKELIINETVPNRFSPKSPDKAHLNLHINSLELGDSAVYFCASSREGLNTEAFFGQGTRLTVV.